A single sample gave rise to the 20 T cell receptor beta chains below, sequenced in a study of regulatory T cells in long-lasting Graves disease. Time point in this sample: persistent/refractory GD, antithyroid drugs over 5 years with positive TRAb. PBMC RNA was the source of the TCR library. In building TCR beta libraries, iRepertoire HTBI primers were used together with Arm-PCR of CDR3 regions. TCRdb reprocessed the multiplex PCR reads via MiXCR and lists one record per CDR3 protein. The profile shows about 660,000 distinct CDR3 sequences, 30% of them singletons. Sequenced material: peripheral blood mononuclear cells (PBMCs), taken when the disease was refractory, from a patient treated with antithyroid drugs. These receptors were obtained from a female donor with Graves disease.

V is TRBV20-1 and J is TRBJ1-4; the D gene is possibly TRBD1 (5 bases). V dropped 4 bases and J dropped 0 bases, with 21 bases sitting between them. The germline CDR1 and CDR2 sequences are DFQATT and SNEGSKA (reference sequence). The CDR3 is 18 amino acids. DNA of the CDR3: TGCAGTGCTACCGCGCCAAGGGGCCCAGTTGCAACTAATGAAAAACTGTTTTTT. It translates to CSATAPRGPVATNEKLFF.

This clonotype showed up just a few times. The chain uses TRBV15 and TRBJ1-5; D uncertain. The germline V and J ends were trimmed by 0 bases and 0 bases, with 6 bases remaining between them. This CDR3 is built from 15 residues. The V gene's germline CDR1 is LNHNV and CDR2 YYDKDF (reference sequence). The CDR3 DNA reads TGTGCCACCAGCAGAGATTTAGGTAGCAATCAGCCCCAGCATTTT. It is translated as CATSRDLGSNQPQHF.

There are a few counts of this clonotype. This chain connects TRBV5-1 to TRBJ1-5, with a possible D match to TRBD1 (5 bases). The V gene lost 2 bases and the J gene lost 4 bases, with 13 bases spanning the gap. This CDR3 has 15 amino acids. CDR1 and CDR2 from the germline V gene are SGHRS and YFSETQ. In DNA, the CDR3 is TGCGCCAGCAGCTTAATGACGGGGGGTAATCAGCCCCAGCATTTT. This encodes CASSLMTGGNQPQHF.

The gene calls are TRBV29-1 and TRBJ2-7, with TRBD1 matching 9 bases. V shed 4 bases and J 6 bases; nucleotides not matched to a gene: 10. The CDR3 sequence is 14 residues long. Looked up from germline, CDR1 is SQVTM and CDR2 is ANQGSEA. The CDR3 loop reads CSVGGTGYLSEQYF. The DNA of the CDR3 is TGCAGCGTTGGAGGGACAGGGTATTTGAGCGAGCAGTACTTC.

In its sample, this clonotype was seen once. A much more abundant neighbour one base away suggests this may be a read error. V usage is TRBV12-3 or TRBV12-4 and J usage is TRBJ1-5; D remains ambiguous. The CDR3 extends over 16 amino acids. Trimming left V 4 bases short and J 1 base short, with 14 bases between. The CDR3 nucleotides are TGTGCCAGCAGTTACCCCTCGGTTATGAGCAATCAGCCCCAGCATTTT. Its protein product is CASSYPSVMSNQPQHF.

This clonotype occurred a few times. The chain joins TRBV20-1 to TRBJ2-2, with 12 positions matching TRBD2. V lost 8 bases and J lost 7; bases outside the gene matches: 8. Germline CDR1 reads DFQATT; CDR2 reads SNEGSKA (reference sequence). The CDR3 extends over 14 amino acids. CDR3 nucleotide sequence: TGCAGTCTCCGACTAGCGGGAGCCAACGGGGAGCTGTTTTTT. Protein sequence: CSLRLAGANGELFF.

This clonotype was recorded a few times. The J gene is TRBJ1-4, the V gene TRBV3-1; 7 bases align to TRBD1. CDR3 size: 14 residues. Germline V lookup: CDR1 LGHDT, CDR2 YNNKEL (reference sequence). Trimming removed 5 bases from V and 8 bases from J; junction bases left unmatched: 8. Here the CDR3 DNA reads TGTGCCAGCAGCGTACGCAGGGGGTTAGAAAAACTGTTTTTT. This translates into CASSVRRGLEKLFF.

This clonotype was counted a single time. The V gene is TRBV29-1, the J gene TRBJ2-6; 9 positions agree with TRBD1. This CDR3 is 14 amino acids long. J gave up 3 bases and V 6 bases, and 3 bases lay outside the gene matches. Germline assignment: CDR1 SQVTM and CDR2 ANQGSEA. This chain's CDR3 is CSVGTGYGANVLTF. The CDR3 nucleotides are TGCAGCGTCGGGACAGGGTATGGGGCCAACGTCCTGACTTTC.

This clonotype was counted between two and nine times. The CDR3 nucleotides read TGTGCCAGCAGGAGACTAGCGGGAGTCTACGAGCAGTACTTC. Its protein is CASRRLAGVYEQYF. The chain links TRBV6-2 or TRBV6-3 to TRBJ2-7; 12 positions agree with TRBD2. The CDR3 totals 14 residues. The germline V gene encodes CDR1 MNHEY and CDR2 SVGEGT. V dropped 6 bases and J dropped 3; count of bases not matched to a gene: 3.

V gene TRBV2 combines with J gene TRBJ1-6; D possibly corresponds to TRBD1 (6 bases). CDR1 is SNHLY and CDR2 is FYNNEI in the germline V gene. This CDR3 has 13 residues. Between the trimmed V and J ends, which lost 6 bases and 7 bases, there was a span of 10 bases. The CDR3: CASRWDINSPLHF. The CDR3 DNA follows: TGTGCCAGCAGATGGGACATCAATTCACCCCTCCACTTT.

The CDR3 here is CASTLTQGGNTEAFF. The DNA of the CDR3 is TGTGCCAGCACCTTAACCCAGGGGGGGAACACTGAAGCTTTCTTT. V and J are TRBV14 and TRBJ1-1; 7 nucleotides agree with TRBD1. Germline-derived CDR1 and CDR2 are SGHDN and FVKESK. The CDR3 covers 15 residues. After removal of 7 bases from V and 1 base from J, the junction contained 9 bases not matched to a gene.

This chain joins TRBV11-2 and TRBJ1-1, with 9 positions matching TRBD1. CDR1 is SGHAT, CDR2 FQNNGV, per germline. CDR3 length: 16 residues. V lost 3 bases and J lost 1; bases outside the gene matches: 6. CDR3 protein: CASSFLRGQGNTEAFF. CDR3 coding DNA: TGTGCCAGCAGCTTTTTACGGGGACAGGGGAACACTGAAGCTTTCTTT.

Only a few counts were recorded for this clonotype. The V call is TRBV25-1, the J call TRBJ2-5; tentatively, D is TRBD2 (6 bases). The germline CDR1 and CDR2 sequences are MGHDK and SYGVNS. The CDR3 spans 17 residues. The V end lost 0 bases, the J end lost 5 bases, and 19 bases lay between the germline ends. In DNA form, the CDR3 reads TGTGCCAGCAGTGAATATATATTTGGGAGGTCAACCGAGACCCAGTACTTC. Encoded protein: CASSEYIFGRSTETQYF.

This clonotype was detected ten times or more. The CDR3 is CASRYTSGWRGYTF. The CDR3 DNA reads TGTGCCAGCAGGTATACTTCAGGTTGGAGAGGCTACACCTTC. The V call is TRBV28, the J call TRBJ1-2; D not resolved. This CDR3 region has 14 residues. Germline V gene lookup returns CDR1 MDHEN and CDR2 SYDVKM. V dropped 6 bases and J dropped 8 bases, with 19 bases sitting between them.

This clonotype was counted at least ten times. Possible read error: a much larger clone is one base away. J is TRBJ1-2 and V is TRBV11-1; D gene ambiguous. The CDR3 covers 14 residues. CDR1 is SGHAT, CDR2 FQDESV, per germline (reference sequence). The germline V and J ends were trimmed by 1 base and 0 bases, with 6 bases remaining between them. CDR3 loop: CASSLGAANYGYTF. The DNA for the CDR3 is TGTGCCAGCAGCTTAGGGGCAGCTAACTATGGCTACACCTTC.

The genes are TRBV5-1 and TRBJ1-1; TRBD1 matches 9 bases. The CDR3 consists of 12 residues. Unmatched junction bases numbered 7, after V lost 4 bases and J lost 12 bases. Germline V gene data show CDR1 as SGHRS and CDR2 as YFSETQ. The CDR3 loop reads CASSREGTGPFF. The DNA of the CDR3 is TGCGCCAGCAGCCGGGAGGGGACAGGGCCTTTCTTT.

The V gene is TRBV5-4, the J gene TRBJ1-2, with D tentatively TRBD1 (6 bases). Germline V lookup: CDR1 SGHNT, CDR2 YYREEE (reference sequence). CDR3 length: 14 residues. V gave up 4 bases and J gave up 10 bases, with 20 bases separating them. In nucleotides, the CDR3 is TGTGCCAGCAGCCCCACCTTGACAGGAGGCCACTACACCTTC. Protein: CASSPTLTGGHYTF.

The chain employs TRBV6-5 and TRBJ2-7, with D maybe TRBD1 (5 bases). Trimming stripped 2 bases from V and 3 bases from J, with 8 bases between. CDR3 length: 13 amino acids. Germline-derived CDR1 and CDR2 are MNHEY and SVGAGI. In nucleotides, the CDR3 is TGTGCCAGCAGTTACAGGGGAAACTACGAGCAGTACTTC. Translating it yields CASSYRGNYEQYF.

This chain connects TRBV7-9 to TRBJ1-1; D ambiguous. Deletions cut 5 bases from V and 4 bases from J, with 11 bases between. The CDR3 is 13 residues long. CDR1 is SEHNR and CDR2 is FQNEAQ in the germline V gene (reference sequence). CDR3 nucleotides: TGTGCCAGCAGCCCCACCTGGGGCACTGAAGCTTTCTTT. Protein product: CASSPTWGTEAFF.

The gene calls are TRBV11-2 and TRBJ2-1; either TRBD1 or TRBD2 may supply D (6 bases each). CDR3 length: 14 amino acids. Trimming removed 6 bases at V and 7 bases at J, with 16 bases between. CDR1 is SGHAT, CDR2 FQNNGV, per germline. CDR3 loop: CASRPATGRNEQFF. The DNA of the CDR3 is TGTGCCAGCAGACCCGCTACAGGGAGGAATGAGCAGTTCTTC.